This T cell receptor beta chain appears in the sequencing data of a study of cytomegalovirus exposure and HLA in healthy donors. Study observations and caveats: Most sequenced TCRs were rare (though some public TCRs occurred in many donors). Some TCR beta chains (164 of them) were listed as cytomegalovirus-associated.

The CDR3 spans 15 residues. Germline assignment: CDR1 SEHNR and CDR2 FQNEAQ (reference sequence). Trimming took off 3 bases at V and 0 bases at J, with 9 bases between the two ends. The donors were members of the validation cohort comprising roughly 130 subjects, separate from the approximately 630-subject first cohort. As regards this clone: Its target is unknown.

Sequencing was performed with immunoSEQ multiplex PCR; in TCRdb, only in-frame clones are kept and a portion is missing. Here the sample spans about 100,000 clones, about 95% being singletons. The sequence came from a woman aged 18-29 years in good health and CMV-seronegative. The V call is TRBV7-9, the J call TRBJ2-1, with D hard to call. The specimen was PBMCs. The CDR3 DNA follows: TGTGCCAGCAGCTTTTTACGCAGCTCCTACAATGAGCAGTTCTTC. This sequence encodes CASSFLRSSYNEQFF.